Listed below are T cell receptor beta chains from one sample, sequenced in a study of T cells in Graves' hyperthyroidism and ophthalmopathy. One entry per CDR3 protein results from TCRdb running MiXCR on the multiplex PCR reads. Here the sample spans 350,000 to 450,000 distinct CDR3 sequences, about an eighth being singletons. Sequencing used blood. These receptors all stem from a man aged 50 to 59 with Graves' ophthalmopathy. The CDR3 runs from the conserved cysteine through the conserved F or W. A D gene is named only where the DNA matches it firmly. The size entry is marked missing in some rows and otherwise reads once, few, many or a size class.

CDR3aa	CDR3nt	j_gene	v_gene	abundance	len	d_gene
CAISPGLAGVRGTGELFF	TGTGCCATCAGTCCGGGACTAGCGGGAGTTCGGGGCACCGGGGAGCTGTTTTTT	TRBJ2-2	TRBV10-3	many	18	TRBD2
CASSLWGDTEAFF	TGTGCCAGCAGTTTATGGGGGGACACTGAAGCTTTCTTT	TRBJ1-1	TRBV12-3/TRBV12-4	many	13	.
CASSSAERYNEQFF	TGCGCCAGCAGTAGCGCCGAACGGTACAATGAGCAGTTCTTC	TRBJ2-1	TRBV5-1	.	14	.
CSATATENSYEQYF	TGCAGTGCTACTGCTACGGAAAACTCCTACGAGCAGTACTTC	TRBJ2-7	TRBV20-1	.	14	.
CSADTGSSTEAFF	TGCAGTGCCGACACTGGGTCGTCCACTGAAGCTTTCTTT	TRBJ1-1	TRBV20-1	many	13	.
CASTTGTGSAEQYF	TGTGCCAGCACCACCGGGACAGGGTCGGCCGAGCAGTACTTC	TRBJ2-7	TRBV12-3/TRBV12-4	many	14	TRBD1
CASSIWDTSTDTQYF	TGTGCCAGTAGTATTTGGGACACCAGCACAGATACGCAGTATTTT	TRBJ2-3	TRBV19	.	15	.
CASSEPNTEAFF	TGTGCCAGCAGTGAACCGAACACTGAAGCTTTCTTT	TRBJ1-1	TRBV6-1	many	12	.
CASGGTDSYEQYF	TGTGCCAGTGGGGGGACAGACTCCTACGAGCAGTACTTC	TRBJ2-7	TRBV2	.	13	.
CASSRRAGRTDTQYF	TGTGCCAGCAGTCGACGAGCTGGGAGGACAGATACGCAGTATTTT	TRBJ2-3	TRBV6-1	few	15	.
CASSWQGSAGELFF	TGTGCCAGCAGCTGGCAGGGTAGCGCCGGGGAGCTGTTTTTT	TRBJ2-2	TRBV5-4	few	14	.
CASRNGQSSGNTIYF	TGTGCCAGCAGAAACGGACAGTCTTCTGGAAACACCATATATTTT	TRBJ1-3	TRBV5-5	.	15	.
CASSLGTSGRTGELFF	TGCGCCAGCAGCCTGGGGACTAGCGGTCGGACCGGGGAGCTGTTTTTT	TRBJ2-2	TRBV4-1	many	16	TRBD2
CASSSRPGHDYEQYF	TGTGCCAGCAGCTCCCGCCCGGGACACGACTACGAGCAGTACTTC	TRBJ2-7	TRBV11-2	.	15	.
CASSYSQGGPVKSPLHF	TGTGCCAGCAGTTACTCTCAGGGAGGGCCCGTTAAATCACCCCTCCACTTT	TRBJ1-6	TRBV6-5	many	17	.
CASSSNRAEVGNTIYF	TGTGCCAGCAGCTCAAACAGGGCTGAGGTTGGAAACACCATATATTTT	TRBJ1-3	TRBV27	few	16	.
CATSRDRTGRGYTF	TGTGCCACCAGCAGAGATCGGACAGGGCGCGGCTACACCTTC	TRBJ1-2	TRBV15	.	14	TRBD1
CSVELGGAGFGYTF	TGCAGCGTTGAACTTGGGGGAGCAGGGTTTGGCTACACCTTC	TRBJ1-2	TRBV29-1	many	14	.
CASMGDTQYF	TGTGCCAGCATGGGAGATACGCAGTATTTT	TRBJ2-3	TRBV5-6	many	10	.
CASSVLTSGKDEQYF	TGTGCCAGCAGCGTATTAACTAGCGGGAAGGATGAGCAGTACTTC	TRBJ2-7	TRBV9	.	15	TRBD2
CASSLNTEAFF	TGTGCCAGCAGCCTGAACACTGAAGCTTTCTTT	TRBJ1-1	TRBV2	many	11	.
CASSLAGGYYHNEQFF	TGTGCCAGCTCACTAGCAGGGGGATACTACCACAATGAGCAGTTCTTC	TRBJ2-1	TRBV18	many	16	TRBD1
CSARVLGGGDNQPQHF	TGCAGTGCTAGAGTGTTAGGAGGGGGTGACAATCAGCCCCAGCATTTT	TRBJ1-5	TRBV20-1	many	16	.
CSARPRGGYEQYF	TGCAGTGCTAGACCCCGGGGGGGATACGAGCAGTACTTC	TRBJ2-7	TRBV20-1	many	13	TRBD2
CASSYDRPSGTNTGELFF	TGTGCCAGCAGTTACGATAGGCCTAGCGGGACGAACACCGGGGAGCTGTTTTTT	TRBJ2-2	TRBV6-1	few	18	TRBD2
CASTPPPGGELFF	TGTGCCAGCACCCCCCCCCCGGGGGGGGAGCTGTTTTTT	TRBJ2-2	TRBV12-3/TRBV12-4	.	13	.
CATSDSETSYEQFF	TGTGCCACCAGTGATTCCGAAACTAGCTATGAGCAGTTCTTC	TRBJ2-1	TRBV24-1	few	14	.
CASSLAPNRVSYNEQFF	TGCGCCAGCAGCTTGGCCCCGAACAGGGTTTCCTACAATGAGCAGTTCTTC	TRBJ2-1	TRBV5-1	many	17	.
CASSLDPTPTSTDTQYF	TGTGCCAGCAGCTTAGATCCCACCCCGACCAGCACAGATACGCAGTATTTT	TRBJ2-3	TRBV11-3	many	17	.
CSARTGGIYEQYF	TGCAGTGCTCGGACAGGGGGTATCTACGAGCAGTACTTC	TRBJ2-7	TRBV20-1	many	13	TRBD1
CSLPLRQFF	TGCAGCCTTCCTTTGCGGCAGTTCTTC	TRBJ2-1	TRBV29-1	.	9	.
CATSDPGQDTDTQYF	TGTGCCACCAGTGACCCGGGACAGGACACAGATACGCAGTATTTT	TRBJ2-3	TRBV24-1	.	15	TRBD1
CASSIDRTASYNEQFF	TGTGCCAGTAGTATAGACAGGACGGCTTCCTACAATGAGCAGTTCTTC	TRBJ2-1	TRBV19	.	16	.
CSALTPAGLTDTQYF	TGCAGTGCTTTAACTCCAGCGGGCCTCACAGATACGCAGTATTTT	TRBJ2-3	TRBV20-1	few	15	.
CASSQPDRVYGYTF	TGTGCCAGCAGTCAACCCGACAGGGTCTATGGCTACACCTTC	TRBJ1-2	TRBV6-1	few	14	TRBD1
CASSSSGTDYNEQFF	TGCGCCAGCAGCAGTTCCGGGACGGATTACAATGAGCAGTTCTTC	TRBJ2-1	TRBV4-1	few	15	.
CASSRSGLHNEQFF	TGTGCCAGCAGCCGTTCGGGACTTCACAATGAGCAGTTCTTC	TRBJ2-1	TRBV3-1	.	14	.
CASSAGTLGNEQFF	TGTGCCAGCAGTGCGGGGACTCTAGGCAATGAGCAGTTCTTC	TRBJ2-1	TRBV2	many	14	.
CASSTLARVNQPQHF	TGTGCCAGTAGTACCCTAGCCCGCGTCAATCAGCCCCAGCATTTT	TRBJ1-5	TRBV19	few	15	.
CASSSLLGLGLAGPAYEQYF	TGTGCCAGCAGCTCGTTATTGGGCCTGGGACTAGCGGGACCTGCCTACGAGCAGTACTTC	TRBJ2-7	TRBV7-2	.	20	TRBD2